The T cell receptor (beta chain) under discussion was sequenced for a study of shared clonotypes between healthy human individuals. Notes on the study in general: Researchers found naive subsets generally carried larger estimated richness than memory subsets.

The CDR3 is 17 amino acids. V lost 3 bases to trimming and J lost 1 base; unmatched junction nucleotides: 11. The germline V gene has CDR1 SGHRS and CDR2 YFSETQ. Some clones are missing from TCRdb's copy, which holds only in-frame ones; the method was immunoSEQ multiplex PCR. In the table there are millions of clones, just over 90% of which are singletons. None of the donors, who were healthy HIV-negative adults, had recently had acute infections or vaccinations. With respect to this clone: Its target is not known.

Input material: naive CD4+ T cells sorted from blood. This sample's subset: CD45RA+ positively selected. V gene TRBV5-1 combines with J gene TRBJ1-1; 8 nucleotides align to TRBD1. This clonotype was obtained from a man between 18 and 29 years old in good health. The CDR3 reads CASSWGSGQGQNTEAFF. The CDR3 region has the DNA TGCGCCAGCAGCTGGGGCTCCGGACAGGGCCAGAACACTGAAGCTTTCTTT.